Below, 7 T cell receptor beta chains from the same sample are listed, as sequenced in a study of T cells in Graves' hyperthyroidism and ophthalmopathy. Amplification yielded TCR beta CDR3 regions, with RNA transcripts as the source. HTBI primers were the set used in a first-round RT-PCR of the TCR CDR3. TCRdb called the multiplex PCR reads again in MiXCR, with one record for every CDR3 protein. The table includes hundreds of thousands of distinct CDR3 sequences, over 15% detected once. Sequencing was done on a sample of blood. These receptors all come from a woman aged 50 to 60 with Graves' hyperthyroidism that later progressed to Graves' ophthalmopathy.

There are a few counts of this clonotype. The chain carries TRBV18 and TRBJ1-1; TRBD1 might be the D (6 bases). The CDR3 is 15 amino acids. V was cut by 0 bases and J by 3 bases, with 11 bases left in between. From germline, CDR1 is KGHSH and CDR2 LQKENI. The CDR3 loop is CASSPPSNRDTEAFF. The CDR3 region has the DNA TGTGCCAGCTCACCACCGTCTAACAGGGACACTGAAGCTTTCTTT.

This clonotype was observed a handful of times. This chain joins TRBV3-1 and TRBJ2-5; TRBD2 matches at 9 bases. Trimming removed 3 bases from V and 1 base from J; junction bases left unmatched: 3. The CDR3 runs to 15 residues. Germline V gene sequence: CDR1 LGHDT, CDR2 YNNKEL (reference sequence). In DNA form, the CDR3 reads TGTGCCAGCAGCCATACGACTAGCGGCCAAGAGACCCAGTACTTC. Its protein product is CASSHTTSGQETQYF.

The sample holds a few counts of this clonotype. The chain joins TRBV20-1 to TRBJ1-2; no reliable D call. Trimming cost V 6 bases and J 5 bases, with 10 bases left between them. Germline CDR1 and CDR2: DFQATT and SNEGSKA (reference sequence). This CDR3 is 11 amino acids long. The CDR3 DNA reads as TGCAGTGCCGAACCGGGGTATGGCTACACCTTC. It translates to CSAEPGYGYTF.

CDR3 in amino acids: CASLPDGPLYTEAFF. CDR3 nucleotide sequence: TGTGCCAGCCTCCCCGATGGACCCCTTTACACTGAAGCTTTCTTT. The genes are TRBV6-1 and TRBJ1-1, with no clear D. CDR1 MNHNS and CDR2 SASEGT come from the germline V gene. Trimming left V 8 bases short and J 3 bases short, with 19 bases between. CDR3 length: 15 residues.

This clonotype was detected many times. The chain recombines TRBV12-3 or TRBV12-4 with TRBJ2-5; 10 nucleotides match TRBD2. The CDR3 consists of 18 residues. V dropped 4 bases and J dropped 2; count of bases not matched to a gene: 13. CDR3 sequence: CASSSIGQGLADQETQYF. DNA for the CDR3: TGTGCCAGCAGTTCAATAGGTCAAGGACTAGCGGATCAAGAGACCCAGTACTTC.

The chain couples TRBV15 to TRBJ2-1, with D hard to call. The V and J ends lost 8 bases and 4 bases respectively, with 18 bases between them. The CDR3 runs to 15 residues. Germline CDR1 LNHNV, CDR2 YYDKDF (reference sequence). The CDR3, as DNA: TGTGCCACCCGTACCCTCATTGGGATGTACAATGAGCAGTTCTTC. It specifies CATRTLIGMYNEQFF.

This clonotype has a handful of counts. The chain recombines TRBV5-6 with TRBJ2-1; a possible D gene is TRBD2 (5 bases). The germline CDR1 and CDR2 sequences are SGHDT and YYEEEE. V dropped 2 bases and J dropped 6 bases, with 12 bases sitting between them. The CDR3 extends over 14 amino acids. The CDR3 sequence: CASSLLDLGNEQFF. The CDR3 DNA is TGTGCCAGCAGCTTACTAGATCTCGGCAATGAGCAGTTCTTC.